The present TCR beta chain was sequenced within a study of technical replicates of blood from several donors. The germline V gene has CDR1 KGHSH and CDR2 LQKENI. Trimming took 1 base from V and 5 from J, leaving 12 bases between them. The CDR3 covers 15 residues. TCRdb's table, derived via immunoSEQ multiplex PCR, lists solely in-frame clones and lacks some. Of roughly 80,000 clones listed, approximately 93% are singletons. This TCR was sampled from a human donor in good health. What was sequenced was T cells isolated from PBMCs. This chain joins TRBV18 and TRBJ2-1, with a possible D match to TRBD2 (5 bases). The chain's CDR3 is CASSPLRTDDNEQFF. The CDR3 coding sequence is TGTGCCAGCTCACCACTTAGGACTGATGACAATGAGCAGTTCTTC.